What follows are 14 T cell receptor beta chains derived from one specimen sequenced in a study of blood T cell repertoires in COVID-19. This table comes from immunoSEQ multiplex PCR, and its TCRdb copy is limited to in-frame clones, with some not included. The sample includes roughly 240,000 clones, around 83% of them seen just once. The sequencing input was peripheral blood. These TCRs come from a man aged 18-30 years with active or convalescent COVID-19.

The genes are TRBV18 and TRBJ1-5; D is unclear. V lost 6 bases and J 0 bases, leaving 9 bases between the germline ends. CDR1 is KGHSH and CDR2 is LQKENI in the germline V gene. The CDR3 consists of 14 residues. CDR3 region: CASSYSDSNQPQHF. CDR3 nucleotide sequence: TGTGCCAGCTCTTATTCAGATAGCAATCAGCCCCAGCATTTT.

The rearrangement uses TRBV30 and TRBJ2-7; no clear D. V lost 5 bases, J lost 4 bases, and 9 bases lay in between. Germline V gives CDR1 GTSNPN, CDR2 SVGIG (reference sequence). There are 11 residues in the CDR3. The CDR3 loop reads CAWALGYEQYF. The CDR3 nucleotides are TGTGCCTGGGCACTCGGGTACGAGCAGTACTTC.

The chain couples TRBV3-1 (or the pseudogene TRBV3-2) to TRBJ1-2, with D perhaps matching TRBD1 (5 bases). The length of the CDR3 is 14 residues. V was cut by 1 base and J by 8 bases, with 14 bases left in between. CDR1 and CDR2 (germline): LGHDT, YNNKEL (reference sequence). The CDR3 DNA sequence: TGTGCCAGCAGCCAAGGGTACAGGAGTGGAGGCTACACCTTC. It specifies CASSQGYRSGGYTF.

The chain links TRBV9 to TRBJ2-7, with 7 bases aligning to TRBD2. CDR3 size: 15 residues. Looked up from germline, CDR1 is SGDLS and CDR2 is YYNGEE. V lost 4 bases to trimming and J lost 5 bases; unmatched junction nucleotides: 12. CDR3 sequence (DNA): TGTGCCAGCAGCCCGGAGGGAGGGGCGTTTGACGAGCAGTACTTC. Amino acid sequence: CASSPEGGAFDEQYF.

This clone was seen a handful of times. The V call is TRBV19, the J call TRBJ2-3; D unclear. CDR3 length equals 13 residues. Looked up from germline, CDR1 is LNHDA and CDR2 is SQIVND (reference sequence). The V gene lost 2 bases and the J gene lost 3 bases, with 6 bases spanning the gap. The CDR3 loop is CASSILTTDTQYF. Here the CDR3 DNA reads TGTGCCAGTAGTATACTAACGACAGATACGCAGTATTTT.

Only one count was recorded for this clone. This chain links TRBV4-1 with TRBJ2-1; D gene unclear. The CDR3 runs 17 residues. In germline, CDR1 is MGHRA, CDR2 YSYEKL. The germline V and J ends were trimmed by 0 bases and 9 bases, with 21 bases remaining between them. The CDR3 sequence: CASSQDKRDPTRGEQFF. CDR3 nucleotides: TGCGCCAGCAGCCAAGACAAGCGAGACCCAACACGCGGTGAGCAGTTCTTC.

The rearrangement uses TRBV24-1 and TRBJ1-5; 7 nucleotides agree with TRBD1. V trimming: 4 bases; J trimming: 1 base; junction bases outside the gene matches: 9. Germline V lookup: CDR1 KGHDR, CDR2 SFDVKD. This CDR3 is 17 amino acids long. CDR3 bases: TGTGCCACCAGTGACCGAATAAAGACAGGGAGCAATCAGCCCCAGCATTTT. Translation gives CATSDRIKTGSNQPQHF.

J is TRBJ1-6 and V is TRBV6-5, with D unclear. The germline CDR1 and CDR2 sequences are MNHEY and SVGAGI. This CDR3 contains 14 residues. The V and J ends lost 6 bases and 2 bases respectively, with 8 bases between them. CDR3 amino acids: CASRATAYNSPLHF. As DNA, the CDR3 is TGTGCCAGCAGGGCCACAGCCTATAATTCACCCCTCCACTTT.

This sequence joins TRBV6-2 or TRBV6-3 and TRBJ2-7; tentative D call: TRBD2 (6 bases). From germline, CDR1 is MNHEY and CDR2 SVGEGT. The CDR3 runs 15 residues. Trimming took 4 bases from V and 2 from J, leaving 15 bases between them. This CDR3 is CASSSFLAETYEQYF. The DNA of the CDR3 is TGTGCCAGCAGTTCCTTCTTAGCGGAAACCTACGAGCAGTACTTC.

This rearrangement joins TRBV27 to TRBJ1-1; 10 bases are a match to TRBD1. The CDR3 is 15 amino acids. The V gene end was trimmed by 5 bases and the J gene end by 4 bases; junction bases not matched to a gene: 7. Germline loops: CDR1 MNHEY, CDR2 SMNVEV (reference sequence). The CDR3 loop is CASSPPGQGTTEAFF. CDR3 coding DNA: TGTGCCAGCAGTCCACCGGGACAGGGGACCACTGAAGCTTTCTTT.

J is TRBJ2-1 and V is TRBV2; the match to TRBD2 covers 8 bases. The CDR3 runs 15 residues. Germline values: CDR1 SNHLY, CDR2 FYNNEI. The V gene end was trimmed by 3 bases and the J gene end by 4 bases; junction bases not matched to a gene: 5. Here the CDR3 reads CASSESRGAYNEQFF. The CDR3 DNA follows: TGTGCCAGCAGTGAGTCGCGGGGGGCTTACAATGAGCAGTTCTTC.

The V call is TRBV18, the J call TRBJ2-5, with D hard to call. V shed 2 bases and J shed 2 bases, with 6 bases lying between them. The CDR3 is 13 residues long. Germline CDR1 is KGHSH and CDR2 is LQKENI. In nucleotides, the CDR3 is TGTGCCAGCTCACCAACCAGACAAGAGACCCAGTACTTC. Protein: CASSPTRQETQYF.

This clone was observed a handful of times. The chain is built from TRBV5-6 and TRBJ1-2; 8 nucleotides line up with TRBD1. The CDR3 is 15 residues long. The V gene end was trimmed by 1 base and the J gene end by 8 bases; junction bases not matched to a gene: 10. Germline V gene lookup returns CDR1 SGHDT and CDR2 YYEEEE. The CDR3 DNA reads as TGTGCCAGCAGCTTGTGGACAGGGAGGGAATTCGGCTACACCTTC. The encoded protein is CASSLWTGREFGYTF.

The chain recombines TRBV7-3 with TRBJ1-5, with 7 bases identical to TRBD1. Germline CDR1 reads SGHTA; CDR2 reads FQGTGA. Losses at the gene ends were 5 bases for V and 3 bases for J; bases not matched to a gene: 16. This CDR3 spans 18 amino acids. The CDR3 loop reads CASSPLLEGTAYNQPQHF. The CDR3 nucleotides read TGTGCCAGCAGCCCACTGCTCGAGGGGACAGCATACAATCAGCCCCAGCATTTT. Full variable domain (outside the CDR3, taken from reference TRBV7-3 and TRBJ1-5): GAGVSQTPSNKVTEKGKYVELRCDPISGHTALYWYRQSLGQGPEFLIYFQGTGAADDSGLPNDRFFAVRPEGSVSTLKIQRTERGDSAVYLCASSPLLEGTAYNQPQHFGDGTRLSIL.